This T cell receptor (beta chain) was obtained from a study of blood T cell repertoires in COVID-19. This clone was picked up a small number of times. CDR3 length: 13 residues. CDR1 is SGHRS and CDR2 is YFSETQ in the germline V gene. Germline trimming cut 4 bases from V and 7 bases from J; bases unmatched to any gene: 6. In the original workflow: Estimated nucleated cell counts came from reference gene primer amplification. The assay was immunoSEQ multiplex PCR, and TCRdb's table has in-frame clones only and misses some. V, J and clone size are those of that table, while D and trimming were read from the DNA. The repertoire consists of 90,000 to 110,000 clones, with 80% to 85% occurring once and the leading ten covering less than 45%.

This chain joins TRBV5-1 and TRBJ1-1, with 8 bases matching TRBD1. The clonotype originates from a man of 80 years or more with acute or convalescent COVID-19. Sequenced material: peripheral blood. Here the CDR3 DNA reads TGCGCCAGCAGCGTATATGACAGGGGTGAAGCTTTCTTT. Translated, it gives CASSVYDRGEAFF.